This is a list of T cell receptor beta chains from one sample in a study of regulatory T cells in long-lasting Graves disease. TCRdb re-called the multiplex PCR reads with MiXCR, one entry per CDR3 protein. In the table there are some 230,000 distinct CDR3 sequences, about 16% of which are singletons. This specimen was peripheral blood mononuclear cells (PBMCs), taken at new diagnosis, from a patient treated with antithyroid drugs. All receptors come from a female donor with Graves disease. The CDR3 runs from the conserved cysteine through the conserved F or W. The order of the fields is CDR3 protein, CDR3 DNA, V gene, D gene, clone size, J gene. The D gene is left open where the match is weak. The size field is filled for only some rows; it gives once, few, many or a size class.

CASSPLGQGASYNEQFF TGTGCCAGCTCACCACTCGGACAGGGGGCCTCCTACAATGAGCAGTTCTTC TRBV18 TRBD1 many TRBJ2-1
CASDRGTSGRGQYF TGTGCCAGCGACAGGGGGACTAGCGGGAGAGGGCAGTACTTC TRBV12-3/TRBV12-4 TRBD2 - TRBJ2-7
CSATESGRKETQYF TGCAGTGCTACCGAATCGGGACGGAAAGAGACCCAGTACTTC TRBV20-1 - many TRBJ2-5
CASSRTSGNPEVNEQFF TGTGCCAGCTCACGGACTAGCGGGAACCCTGAAGTCAATGAGCAGTTCTTC TRBV18 TRBD2 many TRBJ2-1
CASSFGDNQPQHF TGTGCCAGCAGCTTCGGGGACAATCAGCCCCAGCATTTT TRBV7-6 - many TRBJ1-5
CASGQGRYSGNTIYF TGTGCCAGTGGCCAGGGACGGTACTCTGGAAACACCATATATTTT TRBV19 - many TRBJ1-3
CASSRSARGTEKLFF TGTGCCAGTAGCAGAAGTGCCCGGGGGACGGAAAAACTGTTTTTT TRBV19 - many TRBJ1-4
CASSHLSTLAKNIQYF TGTGCCAGCAGCCACCTCTCCACCCTAGCCAAAAACATTCAGTACTTC TRBV5-6 - - TRBJ2-4
CASRRTGRGLEGEQFF TGTGCCAGCAGACGCACGGGCAGGGGGCTAGAAGGTGAGCAGTTCTTC TRBV11-2 TRBD1 - TRBJ2-1
CASSVEGTSGKFTGELFF TGTGCCAGCAGCGTAGAGGGGACTAGCGGGAAGTTTACCGGGGAGCTGTTTTTT TRBV9 TRBD2 - TRBJ2-2
CAWSVSRETQYF TGTGCCTGGAGTGTTTCGAGGGAGACCCAGTACTTC TRBV30 - many TRBJ2-5
CATSDLGGGQPETQYF TGTGCCACCAGTGATTTGGGAGGGGGACAGCCGGAGACCCAGTACTTC TRBV24-1 - many TRBJ2-5
CASSFAPPSGNTIYF TGTGCCAGCAGCTTTGCCCCTCCGTCTGGAAACACCATATATTTT TRBV5-5 - many TRBJ1-3
CASSGNRPQETQYF TGTGCCAGCAGTGGAAACAGGCCCCAAGAGACCCAGTACTTC TRBV6-1 - many TRBJ2-5
CASSRSRDSQETQYF TGTGCCAGCTCACGATCCCGGGACAGCCAAGAGACCCAGTACTTC TRBV18 TRBD1 few TRBJ2-5
CASSVLVQNTEAFF TGTGCCAGCAGTGTCTTAGTCCAGAACACTGAAGCTTTCTTT TRBV2 - - TRBJ1-1
CATSSDRSNQPQHF TGTGCCACCAGCAGCGACAGGTCGAATCAGCCCCAGCATTTT TRBV15 - many TRBJ1-5
CAWRPGLVVQETQYF TGTGCCTGGAGACCGGGACTAGTGGTCCAAGAGACCCAGTACTTC TRBV30 TRBD2 many TRBJ2-5
CASSRGYEQFF TGTGCCAGCAGTCGGGGCTATGAGCAGTTCTTC TRBV27 - many TRBJ2-1
CASSYRTGSGNTIYF TGTGCCAGCAGTTACCGGACAGGCTCTGGAAACACCATATATTTT TRBV2 TRBD1 many TRBJ1-3
CASSRGRQTDTQYF TGCGCCAGCAGCCGGGGTCGTCAAACAGATACGCAGTATTTT TRBV5-1 - many TRBJ2-3
CASSDRTPWDQYF TGTGCCAGCAGTGATAGGACCCCTTGGGACCAGTACTTC TRBV2 - many TRBJ2-5
CASSVDPSSYNEQFF TGTGCCAGCAGCGTAGATCCTAGCTCCTACAATGAGCAGTTCTTC TRBV9 - many TRBJ2-1
CASSFDMSDGYTF TGTGCCAGCAGCTTCGACATGAGCGATGGCTACACCTTC TRBV12-3/TRBV12-4 - many TRBJ1-2
CASSQGSEDTQYF TGTGCCAGCAGCCAAGGGAGCGAAGATACGCAGTATTTT TRBV3-1 - many TRBJ2-3
CASSLLGGEQYF TGTGCCAGCAGCTTACTGGGGGGAGAGCAGTACTTC TRBV7-3 - many TRBJ2-7
CASSELRRGPGELFF TGCGCCAGCAGTGAGCTTCGAAGGGGACCCGGGGAGCTGTTTTTT TRBV10-2 - few TRBJ2-2
CASSPGLFSYNEQFF TGTGCCAGCAGCCCGGGACTGTTCTCCTACAATGAGCAGTTCTTC TRBV5-5 - many TRBJ2-1